This TCR beta chain was captured by sequencing in a study of blood T cell repertoires in COVID-19. Study in general: COVID-19 samples collected from the United States, Italy and Spain covered acute and convalescent phases. In each case, the material was cDNA or gDNA derived from T cells, B-cell-depleted T cells, or PBMCs.

V lost 4 bases, J lost 3 bases, and 17 bases lay in between. The CDR3 contains 15 residues. Germline V gene sequence: CDR1 SGHRS, CDR2 YFSETQ. Authors' methods: Amplification of reference gene primers was used by the study to estimate nucleated cell counts. TCRdb keeps only in-frame clones here, not all; method: immunoSEQ multiplex PCR. Clonal size and the V and J genes are those of that table, whereas D and trimming came from the DNA. Among 150,000 to 200,000 clones listed, about 92% were seen once. Enrollment of patients from Seattle took place during active infection, with longitudinal follow-up. The source of this sequence is a man aged 25-45 years with COVID-19, enrolled during active disease. The chain employs TRBV5-1 and TRBJ2-7; D might be TRBD2 (6 bases). Specimen: peripheral blood. The CDR3 sequence is CASSLGTSQLYEQYF. CDR3 bases: TGCGCCAGCAGCCTGGGGACTTCTCAACTCTACGAGCAGTACTTC. Full variable domain (outside the CDR3, taken from reference TRBV5-1 and TRBJ2-7): KAGVTQTPRYLIKTRGQQVTLSCSPISGHRSVSWYQQTPGQGLQFLFEYFSETQRNKGNFPGRFSGRQFSNSRSEMNVSTLELGDSALYLCASSLGTSQLYEQYFGPGTRLTVT.